The 22 T cell receptor beta chains below all came from one sample that was sequenced in a study of post-analysis software for immune sequencing data. General study findings and limits: Patients had higher frequencies than controls of four to six TRBV segments, including TRBV5-6, TRBV5-1 and TRBV20-1.

The antigens of these receptors remain unknown. Libraries were made from TCR beta cDNA, and they carried unique molecular identifiers. Using its own MiXCR run on the PCR reads, TCRdb lists one record per CDR3 protein. The sample has approximately 660,000 distinct CDR3 sequences, 55% to 70% seen once. Material: blood. All receptors derive from a girl under 10 years old with multiple sclerosis.

V and J are TRBV18 and TRBJ1-1, with 8 bases that match TRBD1. The CDR3 spans 14 residues. Per the germline V gene, CDR1 is KGHSH and CDR2 is LQKENI. Trimming cost V 0 bases and J 8 bases; bases outside gene matches: 5. CDR3 protein: CASSPPQGASEAFF. In DNA, the CDR3 is TGTGCCAGCTCACCACCCCAGGGGGCATCCGAAGCTTTCTTT.

The rearrangement joins TRBV7-9 to TRBJ1-2; D is unclear. Germline V gene sequence: CDR1 SEHNR, CDR2 FQNEAQ (reference sequence). This CDR3 has 14 amino acids. The V and J ends lost 7 bases and 8 bases respectively, with 20 bases between them. DNA of the CDR3: TGTGCCAGCACCTTGAACCCCACGGGGTGGGGCTACACCTTC. Translated, it gives CASTLNPTGWGYTF. Filled out from reference TRBV7-9 and TRBJ1-2, the complete variable domain reads DTGVSQNPRHKITKRGQNVTFRCDPISEHNRLYWYRQTLGQGPEFLTYFQNEAQLEKSRLLSDRFSAERPKGSFSTLEIQRTEQGDSAMYLCASTLNPTGWGYTFGSGTRLTVV.

The chain links TRBV6-1 to TRBJ2-5, with 7 nucleotides matching TRBD2. J gave up 5 bases and V 2 bases, and 14 bases lay outside the gene matches. Per the germline V gene, CDR1 is MNHNS and CDR2 is SASEGT. The CDR3 length is 17 residues. This CDR3 reads CASSENAWGGGRETQYF. The CDR3, as DNA: TGTGCCAGCAGTGAAAATGCCTGGGGCGGGGGAAGGGAGACCCAGTACTTC.

V is TRBV30 and J is TRBJ2-6, with D perhaps assigned TRBD1 or TRBD2 (6 bases each). Trimming stripped 1 base from V and 2 bases from J, with 9 bases between. Germline V lookup: CDR1 GTSNPN, CDR2 SVGIG (reference sequence). The CDR3 runs 15 residues. DNA of the CDR3: TGTGCCTGGAGTGCGGGGGACACTGGGGCCAACGTCCTGACTTTC. Protein: CAWSAGDTGANVLTF.

The table lists this clonotype with a few counts. The chain employs TRBV6-2 or TRBV6-3 and TRBJ2-7; D perhaps matches TRBD1 (5 bases). CDR1 MNHEY and CDR2 SVGEGT come from the germline V gene. The CDR3 spans 15 residues. Trimming cost V 5 bases and J 7 bases, with 21 bases left between them. The CDR3 DNA sequence: TGTGCCAGCAGTCGACAGCGTACCCTCCATGGGGAGCAGTACTTC. Encoded protein: CASSRQRTLHGEQYF.

The CDR3 region is CASSYLELAGGTDTQYF. DNA for the CDR3: TGTGCCAGCAGTTACTTAGAACTAGCGGGGGGCACAGATACGCAGTATTTT. The gene calls are TRBV6-2 or TRBV6-3 and TRBJ2-3; 11 nucleotides match TRBD2. Germline CDR1 is MNHEY and CDR2 is SVGEGT. The trim removed 1 base at V and 1 base at J, leaving 4 bases unmatched. This CDR3 has 17 amino acids.

Worth noting for this clonotype: The germline gene is not matched at one end of the junction; a read error may be the cause. The chain recombines TRBV6-6 with TRBJ2-7; 9 nucleotides match TRBD2. Germline values: CDR1 MNHNY, CDR2 SVGAGI (reference sequence). The CDR3 extends over 17 amino acids. DNA for the CDR3: TGTGCCAGCAGATACTCTAGCGGGGAGGGAGATGGCGACGAGCAGTACTTC. As protein: CASRYSSGEGDGDEQYF.

The chain has TRBV10-3 and TRBJ2-7; D is uncertain. Germline V gene sequence: CDR1 ENHRY, CDR2 SYGVKD. V was shortened by 4 bases and J by 2 bases, with 12 bases between the two germline ends. The CDR3 is 14 amino acids. Here the CDR3 DNA reads TGTGCCATCAGTGGGACCGATACTACCTACGAGCAGTACTTC. Its translation is CAISGTDTTYEQYF.

Details on this clonotype: The junction does not match germline at one end; this may be a read error. In DNA form, the CDR3 reads TGTGCCAGCAGCTTGGCCTTGACTAGCGGCTCCTACAATGAGCAGTTCTTC. This gives the protein CASSLALTSGSYNEQFF. The rearrangement uses TRBV5-1 and TRBJ2-1; 9 bases fit TRBD2. Germline V gene lookup returns CDR1 SGHRS and CDR2 YFSETQ. The CDR3 length is 17 residues.

Only one count was recorded for this clonotype. The rearrangement uses TRBV29-1 and TRBJ2-7; 10 bases map to TRBD1. CDR3 length: 13 residues. Losses at the gene ends were 7 bases for V and 5 bases for J; bases not matched to a gene: 8. Germline V gene data show CDR1 as SQVTM and CDR2 as ANQGSEA. The CDR3 spells CSGTGTGDDEQYF. DNA for the CDR3: TGCAGCGGAACCGGGACAGGGGACGACGAGCAGTACTTC.

Ten or more counts support this clonotype. This chain connects TRBV5-1 to TRBJ2-3, with 11 bases that match TRBD2. Germline CDR1 and CDR2: SGHRS and YFSETQ. V lost 2 bases to trimming and J lost 0 bases; unmatched junction nucleotides: 14. This CDR3 is built from 20 residues. This chain's CDR3 is CASSLGTSGTPDYSTDTQYF. CDR3 nucleotide sequence: TGCGCCAGCAGCTTAGGGACTAGCGGCACGCCGGATTATAGCACAGATACGCAGTATTTT.

To note about this clonotype: At one end the junction does not follow the germline gene, possibly because of a read error. The rearrangement uses TRBV14 and TRBJ2-4; the D is unclear. The CDR3 consists of 13 residues. The germline gives CDR1 SGHDN, CDR2 FVKESK. CDR3 residues: CASSHEPQNIQYF. Written as DNA, the CDR3 is TGTGCCAGCAGCCACGAACCGCAAAACATACAGTACTTC.

This chain connects TRBV6-5 to TRBJ2-5; 8 bases are shared with TRBD2. CDR1 is MNHEY and CDR2 is SVGAGI in the germline V gene. The J segment lost 2 bases and the V segment lost 6 bases, leaving 2 bases of the junction unmatched. The CDR3 has 13 amino acids. In DNA, the CDR3 is TGTGCCAGCAGAGCGGGGGATCAAGAGACCCAGTACTTC. Translating gives CASRAGDQETQYF.

The V and J genes are TRBV7-9 and TRBJ2-3; D is possibly TRBD2 (6 bases). Per germline, CDR1 SEHNR and CDR2 FQNEAQ (reference sequence). This CDR3 comprises 16 residues. With 5 bases removed from V and 0 bases from J, the gap between germline ends came to 15 bases. CDR3 nucleotides: TGTGCCAGCAGCCCTGGGAGGCCGAGAAGCACAGATACGCAGTATTTT. Translated: CASSPGRPRSTDTQYF. Drawing the rest from reference TRBV7-9 and TRBJ2-3, the complete variable domain is DTGVSQNPRHKITKRGQNVTFRCDPISEHNRLYWYRQTLGQGPEFLTYFQNEAQLEKSRLLSDRFSAERPKGSFSTLEIQRTEQGDSAMYLCASSPGRPRSTDTQYFGPGTRLTVL.

The chain is built from TRBV12-3 or TRBV12-4 and TRBJ2-1, with 8 bases aligning to TRBD1. The CDR3 contains 13 residues. Germline trimming cut 8 bases from V and 9 bases from J; bases unmatched to any gene: 9. CDR3 nucleotides: TGTGCCAGCGGGCGGCAGGGGGCTACTGAGCAGTTCTTC. Amino acids: CASGRQGATEQFF.

J is TRBJ1-5 and V is TRBV7-9; 7 nucleotides line up with TRBD1. CDR1 is SEHNR, CDR2 FQNEAQ, per germline (reference sequence). Germline trimming cut 5 bases from V and 13 bases from J; bases unmatched to any gene: 17. The CDR3 is made up of 15 amino acids. The CDR3 DNA reads TGTGCCAGCAGCGAATTCGACAGGGCGGCGGTGGTTCAGCATTTT. It yields the protein CASSEFDRAAVVQHF.

This chain joins TRBV12-3 or TRBV12-4 and TRBJ2-1, with 8 bases that match TRBD2. This CDR3 has 15 amino acids. J gave up 6 bases and V 6 bases, and 10 bases lay outside the gene matches. CDR3 nucleotides: TGTGCCAGCAGGCTCCTAGCGGGTGATTTCAATGAGCAGTTCTTC. This codes for CASRLLAGDFNEQFF.

The sample holds a few counts of this clonotype. This chain connects TRBV29-1 to TRBJ2-1; D uncertain. The CDR3 is 11 residues long. Per the germline V gene, CDR1 is SQVTM and CDR2 is ANQGSEA. The ends were cut back, 6 bases at V and 4 bases at J, with 7 bases in the middle. This CDR3 is CSVDIYNEQFF. CDR3 nucleotide sequence: TGCAGCGTCGACATATACAATGAGCAGTTCTTC.

The rearrangement uses TRBV12-3 or TRBV12-4 and TRBJ2-3; 9 bases agree with TRBD2. CDR3 size: 14 residues. The V segment lost 8 bases and the J segment 4 bases; nucleotides outside the gene matches: 7. CDR3 sequence: CASGAGGSADTQYF. CDR3 nucleotides: TGTGCCAGCGGTGCGGGGGGGAGTGCAGATACGCAGTATTTT.

This clonotype came up a few times. The V gene is TRBV6-2 or TRBV6-3, the J gene TRBJ1-1; 7 nucleotides align to TRBD1. J was trimmed by 5 bases and V by 6 bases; bases with no gene match: 12. This CDR3 is 15 amino acids long. The V gene's germline CDR1 is MNHEY and CDR2 SVGEGT. CDR3 sequence reads: CASRDRRIRGTEAFF. In DNA form, the CDR3 reads TGTGCCAGCAGGGACAGGCGCATCCGGGGGACTGAAGCTTTCTTT.

The V call is TRBV7-8, the J call TRBJ1-5, with 7 bases matching TRBD1. The CDR3 consists of 15 residues. Per the germline V gene, CDR1 is SGHVS and CDR2 is FQNEAQ. Germline trimming cut 5 bases from V and 6 bases from J; bases unmatched to any gene: 10. CDR3 sequence reads: CASSPRQGETQPQHF. The CDR3, as DNA: TGTGCCAGCAGCCCCCGACAGGGAGAGACTCAGCCCCAGCATTTT. The full variable domain, with the rest looked up from reference TRBV7-8 and TRBJ1-5, is GAGVSQSPRYKVAKRGQDVALRCDPISGHVSLFWYQQALGQGPEFLTYFQNEAQLDKSGLPSDRFFAERPEGSVSTLKIQRTQQEDSAVYLCASSPRQGETQPQHFGDGTRLSIL.

The CDR3 nucleotides are TGCGCCAGCGCGGAACGAGGACAGGGAGAGGGCACTGAAGCTTTCTTT. Amino acids: CASAERGQGEGTEAFF. J is TRBJ1-1 and V is TRBV5-1, with 8 bases matching TRBD1. J gave up 4 bases and V 7 bases, and 15 bases lay outside the gene matches. Germline V gene sequence: CDR1 SGHRS, CDR2 YFSETQ. The CDR3 consists of 16 residues.